The 20 T cell receptor beta chains below come from one sample, sequenced in a study of T-cell reconstitution after alpha-beta-depleted transplantation in children (dated by TCRdb to 2016 to 2017). Libraries were built with PCR. These reads were obtained on an Illumina HiSeq 2500. TCR library preparation used molecular barcoding, with unique molecular identifiers applied to normalize quantification of the TCRbeta repertoire. Through fastp at Q25 and MiXCR, TCRdb rebuilt clones from the public reads, retaining in-frame beta chains. Each record represents a unique CDR3 protein, reported with the most common genes and DNA among its rows. For this sample there are 500,000 or so distinct CDR3 sequences; approximately 32% appear just once. The ten most abundant clones make up roughly 2.5% of the sample. The sequencing used PBMCs from the stem cell graft donor, collected from the stem cell graft. These receptors came from a human donor who donated a stem cell graft to a child with aplastic anemia.

This chain links TRBV24-1 with TRBJ2-1; a possible D gene is TRBD2 (5 bases). Germline V gene sequence: CDR1 KGHDR, CDR2 SFDVKD. V lost 2 bases and J lost 10, with 26 bases in between. The CDR3 has 18 residues. CDR3 residues: CATSDSALKLSGESEQFF. In nucleotides, the CDR3 is TGTGCCACCAGTGATTCCGCCCTAAAGTTATCCGGGGAGAGCGAGCAGTTCTTC.

The J gene is TRBJ2-1, the V gene TRBV12-5; D could derive from TRBD1 or TRBD2 (5 bases each). CDR1 is LGHNT, CDR2 FRNRAP, per germline. Between the trimmed V and J ends, which lost 3 bases and 1 base, there was a span of 10 bases. CDR3 length: 15 residues. The CDR3 coding sequence is TGTGCTAGTGGTTTTGGGGGAGCGTCCTACAATGAGCAGTTCTTC. Protein product: CASGFGGASYNEQFF.

This clonotype was seen a few times. V is TRBV6-2 or TRBV6-3 and J is TRBJ1-1, with unresolved D. V was cut by 3 bases and J by 1 base, with 6 bases left in between. Germline-derived CDR1 and CDR2 are MNHEY and SVGEGT. This CDR3 comprises 13 residues. As DNA, the CDR3 is TGTGCCAGCAGTTATAATGAGAACACTGAAGCTTTCTTT. It yields the protein CASSYNENTEAFF.

The rearrangement uses TRBV20-1 and TRBJ2-3; no clear D. Germline V gene sequence: CDR1 DFQATT, CDR2 SNEGSKA (reference sequence). V lost 3 bases and J lost 4, with 5 bases in between. The CDR3 is made up of 11 amino acids. CDR3 region: CSARVADTQYF. As DNA, the CDR3 is TGCAGTGCTAGGGTAGCAGATACGCAGTATTTT.

The V and J genes are TRBV5-4 and TRBJ2-2; D perhaps matches TRBD2 (6 bases). V was clipped by 3 bases and J by 3 bases, with 15 bases between them. This CDR3 is built from 16 residues. The germline V gene encodes CDR1 SGHNT and CDR2 YYREEE (reference sequence). The CDR3 region has the DNA TGTGCCAGCAGCTCGGTCGGGGGAGGTGACACCGGGGAGCTGTTTTTT. It codes for CASSSVGGGDTGELFF.

V usage is TRBV4-3 and J usage is TRBJ2-4; 7 positions match TRBD2. The CDR3 sequence is 15 residues long. Trimming at V came to 0 bases and at J to 4 bases, leaving 3 bases not matched to a gene. Germline loops: CDR1 LGHNA, CDR2 YSLEER. CDR3 loop: CASSQDKAGKNIQYF. The CDR3 DNA reads TGCGCCAGCAGCCAAGATAAAGCGGGGAAAAACATTCAGTACTTC.

The gene calls are TRBV9 and TRBJ1-1, with D uncertain. Germline lookup yields CDR1 SGDLS and CDR2 YYNGEE. The CDR3 length is 17 residues. Trimming shortened V by 0 bases and J by 2 bases, and 17 bases separated the two germline ends. CDR3 nucleotides: TGTGCCAGCAGCGTAGGGCACGGATCCTCTCCTAACACTGAAGCTTTCTTT. This sequence encodes CASSVGHGSSPNTEAFF.

This clonotype turned up a few times. The V and J genes are TRBV29-1 and TRBJ1-1; D is unresolved. This CDR3 is 12 amino acids long. V lost 5 bases and J 3 bases, leaving 10 bases between the germline ends. Germline loops: CDR1 SQVTM, CDR2 ANQGSEA. The CDR3 bases are TGCAGCGTTTTATCCACAGACACTGAAGCTTTCTTT. Its translation is CSVLSTDTEAFF.

This clonotype was counted between two and nine times. This chain uses TRBV6-1 with TRBJ2-7; 7 bases line up with TRBD1. Looked up from germline, CDR1 is MNHNS and CDR2 is SASEGT. This CDR3 region has 13 residues. After removal of 2 bases from V and 9 bases from J, the junction contained 7 bases not matched to a gene. CDR3 in amino acids: CASSETGQAVQYV. In nucleotides, the CDR3 is TGTGCCAGCAGTGAAACAGGACAGGCAGTGCAGTACGTC.

This clonotype was picked up a small number of times. The CDR3 is CSVLGDRSSYEQYF. CDR3 sequence (DNA): TGCAGCGTTCTGGGAGACAGGTCCTCCTACGAGCAGTACTTC. This chain uses TRBV29-1 with TRBJ2-7, with D possibly being TRBD1 (6 bases). V was trimmed by 5 bases and J by 0 bases, leaving 14 bases between them. The germline CDR1 and CDR2 sequences are SQVTM and ANQGSEA. The CDR3 spans 14 residues.

The genes are TRBV5-1 and TRBJ2-3; D gene uncertain. Trimming took off 1 base at V and 0 bases at J, with 12 bases between the two ends. The CDR3 is 16 residues long. CDR1 is SGHRS and CDR2 is YFSETQ in the germline V gene. CDR3: CASSLSGWMSTDTQYF. The CDR3 DNA follows: TGCGCCAGCAGCTTGTCGGGCTGGATGAGCACAGATACGCAGTATTTT.

This clonotype was seen more than once but under ten times. The chain recombines TRBV14 with TRBJ2-1; a weak D match, TRBD2 (5 bases). The germline V gene encodes CDR1 SGHDN and CDR2 FVKESK. Trimming stripped 0 bases from V and 9 bases from J, with 9 bases between. CDR3 size: 13 residues. CDR3 nucleotide sequence: TGTGCCAGCAGCCAAGAGAGGGCTGGTGAGCAGTTCTTC. It codes for CASSQERAGEQFF.

This clonotype has more than one count but fewer than ten. This chain joins TRBV18 and TRBJ1-1; TRBD1 might be the D (5 bases). The CDR3 is made up of 13 amino acids. V lost 10 bases and J lost 0, with 12 bases in between. Looked up from germline, CDR1 is KGHSH and CDR2 is LQKENI. As DNA, the CDR3 is TGTGCCACGGGGACGGATATGAACACTGAAGCTTTCTTT. This gives the protein CATGTDMNTEAFF.

The J gene is TRBJ1-1, the V gene TRBV20-1, with D possibly matching TRBD1 (5 bases). The V end lost 3 bases, the J end lost 8 bases, and 10 bases lay between the germline ends. Germline V gene data show CDR1 as DFQATT and CDR2 as SNEGSKA (reference sequence). The CDR3 runs to 11 residues. The CDR3 DNA reads TGCAGTGCTAGGGGGACTCGAGAAGCTTTCTTT. Translated, it gives CSARGTREAFF.

This chain links TRBV7-9 with TRBJ2-1; TRBD2 might be the D (5 bases). The V end lost 5 bases, the J end lost 9 bases, and 14 bases lay between the germline ends. Germline V gene sequence: CDR1 SEHNR, CDR2 FQNEAQ (reference sequence). This CDR3 contains 13 residues. Written as DNA, the CDR3 is TGTGCCAGCAGCCCCACGGGGTTCACTGAGCAGTTCTTC. Its protein product is CASSPTGFTEQFF.

This chain uses TRBV30 with TRBJ2-1; TRBD2 matches at 13 bases. V trimming: 0 bases; J trimming: 6 bases; junction bases outside the gene matches: 8. The CDR3 spans 17 residues. Germline CDR1 reads GTSNPN; CDR2 reads SVGIG (reference sequence). The CDR3 loop is CAWSVALTSGRGNEQFF. The CDR3 DNA reads TGTGCCTGGAGTGTAGCCCTCACTAGCGGGAGGGGCAATGAGCAGTTCTTC.

The chain joins TRBV20-1 to TRBJ2-7, with 7 bases fitting TRBD2. The CDR3 has 14 residues. The germline CDR1 and CDR2 sequences are DFQATT and SNEGSKA (reference sequence). V lost 5 bases, J lost 5 bases, and 12 bases stayed unmatched. CDR3 sequence: CSACLSVGGDEQYF. In nucleotides, the CDR3 is TGCAGTGCTTGTCTGAGCGTGGGGGGGGACGAGCAGTACTTC.

V and J are TRBV7-2 and TRBJ1-2; D gene ambiguous. Trimming removed 1 base from V and 2 bases from J, with 8 bases in between. Germline CDR1 SGHTA, CDR2 FQGNSA. The CDR3 is 14 residues long. Written as DNA, the CDR3 is TGTGCCAGCAGCTTAGAGTCAGGAAACTATGGCTACACCTTC. Residues: CASSLESGNYGYTF. Based on the CDR3 plus reference TRBV7-2 and TRBJ1-2, the full variable domain is GAGVSQSPSNKVTEKGKDVELRCDPISGHTALYWYRQSLGQGLEFLIYFQGNSAPDKSGLPSDRFSAERTGGSVSTLTIQRTQQEDSAVYLCASSLESGNYGYTFGSGTRLTVV.

This clonotype was seen a handful of times. This chain uses TRBV30 with TRBJ2-3; D may be TRBD1 (6 bases). The CDR3 totals 13 residues. Germline V gives CDR1 GTSNPN, CDR2 SVGIG (reference sequence). The V and J ends lost 2 bases and 7 bases respectively, with 13 bases between them. The DNA for the CDR3 is TGTGCCTGGAGTCCATCACAGGGTAATACGCAGTATTTT. Translation: CAWSPSQGNTQYF.

The V call is TRBV12-3 or TRBV12-4, the J call TRBJ1-6; 10 bases are a match to TRBD1. The V segment lost 6 bases and the J segment 14 bases; nucleotides outside the gene matches: 16. The CDR3 is made up of 16 amino acids. The CDR3 loop reads CASRPGQGVESVALHF. The CDR3 DNA reads TGTGCCAGCAGGCCAGGACAGGGGGTCGAATCCGTCGCCCTCCACTTT.